The 2 T cell receptor beta chains reported below all come from one sample, sequenced in a study of T cell responses to AZD1222 COVID-19 vaccine. Produced via immunoSEQ multiplex PCR; TCRdb's table is partial and in-frame only. The sample contains roughly 100,000 clones, roughly 91% of which appear only once. The sequencing here drew on peripheral blood, taken on day 0 of AZD1222 vaccination. Receptors were obtained from an adult in good health.

As DNA, the CDR3 is TGTGCCAGCAGGGCCGGACAGGGTCTAACACCCCTCCACTTT. It specifies CASRAGQGLTPLHF. The chain joins TRBV2 to TRBJ1-6; 8 bases agree with TRBD1. The CDR3 runs 14 residues. Looked up from germline, CDR1 is SNHLY and CDR2 is FYNNEI. V shed 6 bases, J shed 11 bases, and the junction held 9 bases outside the gene matches.

The chain combines TRBV27 with TRBJ2-1, with D perhaps TRBD2 (5 bases). V lost 6 bases and J 7 bases, leaving 10 bases between the germline ends. CDR3 length: 12 amino acids. Per the germline V gene, CDR1 is MNHEY and CDR2 is SMNVEV (reference sequence). The CDR3 loop reads CASSLLGNEQFF. The CDR3 nucleotides are TGTGCCAGCAGCCTACTAGGTAATGAGCAGTTCTTC.